The rows below give T cell receptor beta chains drawn from one sample of a study of blood T cells in healthy people across ages. TCRdb re-derived calls from the 5' RACE reads in MiXCR, one entry per CDR3 protein. The repertoire has hundreds of thousands of distinct CDR3 sequences, approximately 30% of them found once; the top ten carry more than 15%. The sequenced material came from blood. The source is a woman aged 80 or older in good health. Each CDR3 is given with its conserved first and last residue. Each record gives: V gene, J gene, D gene, clone size, CDR3 protein, CDR3 DNA. The D gene is left open where the match is weak. Size is omitted from some rows. Given values are once, few, many or a class for expanded clones.

V gene: TRBV7-2
J gene: TRBJ2-1
D gene: TRBD2
clone size: many
CDR3 protein: CASSLAGGSSEQFF
CDR3 DNA: TGTGCCAGCAGCTTAGCCGGGGGGTCGAGTGAGCAGTTCTTC

V gene: TRBV20-1
J gene: TRBJ1-2
D gene: TRBD1
clone size: -
CDR3 protein: CSAHHDGQGAVYTF
CDR3 DNA: TGCAGTGCACATCACGATGGACAGGGGGCTGTCTACACCTTC

V gene: TRBV20-1
J gene: TRBJ2-5
D gene: TRBD2
clone size: once
CDR3 protein: CSANPGLAGVMTQYF
CDR3 DNA: TGCAGTGCTAACCCGGGGCTAGCGGGGGTGATGACCCAGTACTTC

V gene: TRBV5-1
J gene: TRBJ2-5
D gene: -
clone size: many
CDR3 protein: CASSTSGAGGETQYF
CDR3 DNA: TGCGCCAGCAGCACCTCAGGGGCGGGTGGCGAGACCCAGTACTTC

V gene: TRBV5-1
J gene: TRBJ2-3
D gene: TRBD1
clone size: many
CDR3 protein: CASSRNTTNRGSTDTQYF
CDR3 DNA: TGCGCCAGCAGCAGGAACACGACTAACAGGGGTAGCACAGATACGCAGTATTTT

V gene: TRBV7-9
J gene: TRBJ2-6
D gene: -
clone size: -
CDR3 protein: CASSLATGRRLSGANVLTF
CDR3 DNA: TGTGCCAGCAGCTTAGCTACGGGACGACGCCTCTCTGGGGCCAACGTCCTGACTTTC

V gene: TRBV14
J gene: TRBJ2-5
D gene: -
clone size: -
CDR3 protein: CASSQAGWGGDNEQYF
CDR3 DNA: TGTGCCAGCAGCCAAGCTGGGTGGGGGGGCGACAATGAGCAGTACTTC

V gene: TRBV11-2
J gene: TRBJ2-3
D gene: TRBD2
clone size: -
CDR3 protein: CASTKRQLAGVDTQYF
CDR3 DNA: TGTGCCAGCACCAAACGACAACTAGCGGGAGTAGATACGCAGTATTTT

V gene: TRBV5-1
J gene: TRBJ2-7
D gene: TRBD1
clone size: many
CDR3 protein: CASSSDPGQAYEQYF
CDR3 DNA: TGCGCCAGCAGCTCAGATCCGGGACAGGCCTACGAGCAGTACTTC

V gene: TRBV6-5
J gene: TRBJ1-2
D gene: -
clone size: -
CDR3 protein: CASSYVNRDYGYTF
CDR3 DNA: TGTGCCAGCAGTTATGTAAACAGGGACTATGGCTACACCTTC

V gene: TRBV4-2
J gene: TRBJ2-7
D gene: -
clone size: many
CDR3 protein: CASSSGQPPSYEQYF
CDR3 DNA: TGTGCCAGCAGCTCCGGACAGCCCCCCTCCTACGAGCAGTACTTC

V gene: TRBV5-6
J gene: TRBJ2-7
D gene: -
clone size: many
CDR3 protein: CASSLVRLSHEQYF
CDR3 DNA: TGTGCCAGCAGCTTAGTCAGACTGTCCCACGAGCAGTACTTC

V gene: TRBV6-1
J gene: TRBJ1-6
D gene: -
clone size: -
CDR3 protein: CASSEERNSPLHF
CDR3 DNA: TGTGCCAGCAGTGAGGAGAGAAATTCACCCCTCCACTTT

V gene: TRBV24-1
J gene: TRBJ2-5
D gene: -
clone size: -
CDR3 protein: CATSDAAPRGETQYF
CDR3 DNA: TGTGCCACCAGTGATGCGGCCCCGCGGGGTGAGACCCAGTACTTC

V gene: TRBV5-1
J gene: TRBJ1-1
D gene: -
clone size: few
CDR3 protein: CASSPEGVNTEAFF
CDR3 DNA: TGCGCCAGCAGCCCGGAGGGGGTTAACACTGAAGCTTTCTTT

V gene: TRBV6-5
J gene: TRBJ2-7
D gene: -
clone size: -
CDR3 protein: CASSYGRAYNEQYF
CDR3 DNA: TGTGCCAGCAGTTACGGCAGAGCCTACAATGAGCAGTACTTC

V gene: TRBV29-1
J gene: TRBJ2-5
D gene: -
clone size: many
CDR3 protein: CSVEPNQETQYF
CDR3 DNA: TGCAGCGTTGAGCCCAACCAAGAGACCCAGTACTTC

V gene: TRBV2
J gene: TRBJ2-3
D gene: -
clone size: few
CDR3 protein: CASTAGGTDTQYF
CDR3 DNA: TGTGCCAGCACTGCAGGGGGGACGGATACGCAGTATTTT

V gene: TRBV7-2
J gene: TRBJ2-7
D gene: TRBD2
clone size: -
CDR3 protein: CASRNSRLAGGEQYF
CDR3 DNA: TGTGCCAGCCGGAATTCCAGACTAGCGGGGGGCGAGCAGTACTTC

V gene: TRBV12-3/TRBV12-4
J gene: TRBJ1-1
D gene: -
clone size: few
CDR3 protein: CASTLPRSPEAFF
CDR3 DNA: TGTGCCAGCACCCTACCTAGGAGCCCTGAAGCTTTCTTT

V gene: TRBV3-1
J gene: TRBJ2-1
D gene: TRBD2
clone size: many
CDR3 protein: CASSQGRGNEQFF
CDR3 DNA: TGTGCCAGCAGCCAGGGGCGGGGGAATGAGCAGTTCTTC

V gene: TRBV7-2
J gene: TRBJ2-7
D gene: TRBD2
clone size: -
CDR3 protein: CASSSATGTSSPYEQYF
CDR3 DNA: TGTGCCAGCAGCTCAGCCACCGGGACTAGCAGTCCCTACGAGCAGTACTTC

V gene: TRBV20-1
J gene: TRBJ1-5
D gene: TRBD1
clone size: -
CDR3 protein: CSARVDRDQPQHF
CDR3 DNA: TGCAGTGCTAGAGTGGACAGGGATCAGCCCCAGCATTTT

V gene: TRBV29-1
J gene: TRBJ2-5
D gene: -
clone size: many
CDR3 protein: CSGTSGGTQYF
CDR3 DNA: TGCAGCGGGACATCGGGCGGGACCCAGTACTTC

V gene: TRBV29-1
J gene: TRBJ2-5
D gene: -
clone size: many
CDR3 protein: CSVDGFETQYF
CDR3 DNA: TGCAGCGTTGATGGTTTTGAGACCCAGTACTTC

V gene: TRBV7-9
J gene: TRBJ2-1
D gene: TRBD1
clone size: -
CDR3 protein: CASSFTGQEANEQFF
CDR3 DNA: TGTGCCAGCAGCTTTACGGGACAGGAGGCTAATGAGCAGTTCTTC

V gene: TRBV29-1
J gene: TRBJ2-3
D gene: -
clone size: many
CDR3 protein: CSVSGHGTDTQYF
CDR3 DNA: TGCAGCGTATCGGGACATGGCACAGATACGCAGTATTTT

V gene: TRBV6-5
J gene: TRBJ2-7
D gene: -
clone size: many
CDR3 protein: CASSYSLPGAYEQYF
CDR3 DNA: TGTGCCAGCAGTTACAGTTTACCAGGAGCCTACGAGCAGTACTTC

V gene: TRBV7-2
J gene: TRBJ1-5
D gene: -
clone size: many
CDR3 protein: CASSLNIGYQPQHF
CDR3 DNA: TGTGCCAGCAGCTTAAATATCGGTTATCAGCCCCAGCATTTT

V gene: TRBV29-1
J gene: TRBJ1-4
D gene: TRBD1
clone size: many
CDR3 protein: CSVGQGREKLFF
CDR3 DNA: TGCAGCGTGGGACAGGGTCGGGAAAAACTGTTTTTT

V gene: TRBV6-2/TRBV6-3
J gene: TRBJ1-1
D gene: -
clone size: many
CDR3 protein: CASSPLGRGEANTEAFF
CDR3 DNA: TGTGCCAGCAGTCCCCTGGGCAGGGGCGAGGCGAACACTGAAGCTTTCTTT